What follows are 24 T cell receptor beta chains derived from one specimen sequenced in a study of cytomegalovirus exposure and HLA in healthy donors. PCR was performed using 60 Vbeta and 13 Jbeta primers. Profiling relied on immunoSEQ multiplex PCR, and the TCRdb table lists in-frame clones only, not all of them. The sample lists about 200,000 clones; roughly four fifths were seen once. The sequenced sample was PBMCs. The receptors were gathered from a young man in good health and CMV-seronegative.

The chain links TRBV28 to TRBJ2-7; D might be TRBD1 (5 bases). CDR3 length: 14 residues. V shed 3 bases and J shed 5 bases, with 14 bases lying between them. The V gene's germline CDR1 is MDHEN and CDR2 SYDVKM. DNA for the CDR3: TGTGCCAGCAGTTTGCCTGCGCAGGGCCACGAGCAGTACTTC. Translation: CASSLPAQGHEQYF.

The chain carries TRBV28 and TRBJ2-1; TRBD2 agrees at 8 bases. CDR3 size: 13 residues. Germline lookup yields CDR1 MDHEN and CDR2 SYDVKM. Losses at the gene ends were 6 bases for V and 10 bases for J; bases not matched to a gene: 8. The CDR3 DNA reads TGTGCCAGCAGCCTGAGCGGGAGAATCGAGCAGTTCTTC. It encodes CASSLSGRIEQFF.

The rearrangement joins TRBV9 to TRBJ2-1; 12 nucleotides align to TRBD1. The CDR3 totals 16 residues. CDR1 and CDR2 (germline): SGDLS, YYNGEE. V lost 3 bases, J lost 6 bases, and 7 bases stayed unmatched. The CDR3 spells CASSGRDRGLINEQFF. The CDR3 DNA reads TGTGCCAGCAGCGGCCGGGACAGGGGGCTTATCAATGAGCAGTTCTTC.

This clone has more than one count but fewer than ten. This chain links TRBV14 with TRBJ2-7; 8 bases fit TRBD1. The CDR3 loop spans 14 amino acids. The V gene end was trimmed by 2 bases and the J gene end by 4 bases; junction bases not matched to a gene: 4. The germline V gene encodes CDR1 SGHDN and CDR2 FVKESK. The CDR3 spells CASSQRTGLYEQYF. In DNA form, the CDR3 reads TGTGCCAGCAGCCAAAGGACAGGGCTGTACGAGCAGTACTTC. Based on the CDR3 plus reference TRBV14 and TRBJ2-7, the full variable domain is EAGVTQFPSHSVIEKGQTVTLRCDPISGHDNLYWYRRVMGKEIKFLLHFVKESKQDESGMPNNRFLAERTGGTYSTLKVQPAELEDSGVYFCASSQRTGLYEQYFGPGTRLTVT.

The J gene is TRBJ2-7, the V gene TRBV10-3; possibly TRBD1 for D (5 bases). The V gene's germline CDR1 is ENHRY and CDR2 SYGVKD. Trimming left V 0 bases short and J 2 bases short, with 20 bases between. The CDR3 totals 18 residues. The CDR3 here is CAISESKAQQGVTYEQYF. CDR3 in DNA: TGTGCCATCAGTGAGTCGAAGGCTCAACAAGGGGTCACCTACGAGCAGTACTTC.

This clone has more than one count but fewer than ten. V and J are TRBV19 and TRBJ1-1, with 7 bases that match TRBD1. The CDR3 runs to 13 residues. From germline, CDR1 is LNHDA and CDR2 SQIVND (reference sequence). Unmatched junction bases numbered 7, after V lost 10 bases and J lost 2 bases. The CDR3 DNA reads TGTGCCACGGATAGGGGGCCTAACACTGAAGCTTTCTTT. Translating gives CATDRGPNTEAFF. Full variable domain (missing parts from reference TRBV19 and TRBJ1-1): DGGITQSPKYLFRKEGQNVTLSCEQNLNHDAMYWYRQDPGQGLRLIYYSQIVNDFQKGDIAEGYSVSREKKESFPLTVTSAQKNPTAFYLCATDRGPNTEAFFGQGTRLTVV.

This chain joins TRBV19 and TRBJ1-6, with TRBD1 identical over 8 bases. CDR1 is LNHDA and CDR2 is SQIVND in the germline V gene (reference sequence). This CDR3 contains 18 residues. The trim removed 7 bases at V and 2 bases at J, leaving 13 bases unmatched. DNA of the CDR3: TGTGCCAGTACGGGGACAGGCTCCACCCTGACCTATAATTCACCCCTCCACTTT. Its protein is CASTGTGSTLTYNSPLHF.

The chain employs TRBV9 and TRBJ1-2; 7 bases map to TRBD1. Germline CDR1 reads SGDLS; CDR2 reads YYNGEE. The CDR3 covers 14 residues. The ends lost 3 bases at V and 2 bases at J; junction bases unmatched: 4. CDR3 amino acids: CASSGQGQNYGYTF. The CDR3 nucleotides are TGTGCCAGCAGCGGACAGGGCCAGAACTATGGCTACACCTTC.

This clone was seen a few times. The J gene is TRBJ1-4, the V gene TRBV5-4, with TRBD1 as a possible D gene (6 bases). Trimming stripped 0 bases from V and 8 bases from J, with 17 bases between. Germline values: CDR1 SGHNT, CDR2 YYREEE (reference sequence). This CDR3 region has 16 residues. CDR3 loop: CASSLARGGGKEKLFF. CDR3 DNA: TGTGCCAGCAGCTTGGCACGCGGGGGCGGGAAGGAAAAACTGTTTTTT. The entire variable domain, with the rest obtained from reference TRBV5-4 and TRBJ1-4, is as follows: ETGVTQSPTHLIKTRGQQVTLRCSSQSGHNTVSWYQQALGQGPQFIFQYYREEENGRGNFPPRFSGLQFPNYSSELNVNALELDDSALYLCASSLARGGGKEKLFFGSGTQLSVL.

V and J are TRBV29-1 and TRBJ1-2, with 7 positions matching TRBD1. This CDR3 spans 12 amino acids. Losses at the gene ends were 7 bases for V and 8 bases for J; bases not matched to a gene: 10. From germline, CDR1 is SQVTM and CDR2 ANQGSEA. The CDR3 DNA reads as TGCAGCGCTGCTGAGGGGGCGCGGGGCTACACCTTC. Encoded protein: CSAAEGARGYTF.

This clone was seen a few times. CDR3 in amino acids: CASSLPGYEVEAFF. The CDR3 nucleotides are TGTGCCAGCAGCTTGCCGGGATATGAGGTTGAAGCTTTCTTT. The V gene is TRBV7-2, the J gene TRBJ1-1; no definite D call. There are 14 residues in the CDR3. CDR1 is SGHTA, CDR2 FQGNSA, per germline. The ends were cut back, 3 bases at V and 7 bases at J, with 15 bases in the middle.

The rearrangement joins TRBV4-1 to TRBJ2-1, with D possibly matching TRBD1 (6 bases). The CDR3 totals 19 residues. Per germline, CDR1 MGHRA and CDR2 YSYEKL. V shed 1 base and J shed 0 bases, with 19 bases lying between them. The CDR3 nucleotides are TGCGCCAGCAGCCAAGGAGCAGGGGACCCACTTCACTCCTACAATGAGCAGTTCTTC. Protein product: CASSQGAGDPLHSYNEQFF.

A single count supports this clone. The CDR3 protein is CASSQRTGGIGYTF. DNA of the CDR3: TGCGCCAGCAGCCAACGGACAGGGGGCATTGGCTACACCTTC. The rearrangement joins TRBV5-1 to TRBJ1-2; TRBD1 aligns across 11 bases. CDR3 length equals 14 residues. Germline values: CDR1 SGHRS, CDR2 YFSETQ. V lost 4 bases to trimming and J lost 7 bases; unmatched junction nucleotides: 6.

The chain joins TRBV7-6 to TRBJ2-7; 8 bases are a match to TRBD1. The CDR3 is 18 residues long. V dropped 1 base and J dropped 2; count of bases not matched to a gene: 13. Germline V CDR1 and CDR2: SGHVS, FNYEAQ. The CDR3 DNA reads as TGTGCCAGCAGCTTAGTCCCCCCCGGACAGGGTTTCCCCTACGAGCAGTACTTC. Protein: CASSLVPPGQGFPYEQYF.

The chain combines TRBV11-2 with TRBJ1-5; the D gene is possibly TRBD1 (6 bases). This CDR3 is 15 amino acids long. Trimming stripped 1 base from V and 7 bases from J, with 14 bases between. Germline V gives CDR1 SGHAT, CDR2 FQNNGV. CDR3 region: CASSLVSGVGQPQHF. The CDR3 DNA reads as TGTGCCAGCAGCTTAGTATCAGGGGTGGGGCAGCCCCAGCATTTT.

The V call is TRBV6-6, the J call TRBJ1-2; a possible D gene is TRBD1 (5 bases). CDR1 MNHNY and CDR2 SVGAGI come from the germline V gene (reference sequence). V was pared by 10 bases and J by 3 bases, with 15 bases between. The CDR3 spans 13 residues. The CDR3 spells CATRLGGDYGYTF. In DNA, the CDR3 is TGTGCCACCCGCCTTGGGGGGGACTATGGCTACACCTTC.

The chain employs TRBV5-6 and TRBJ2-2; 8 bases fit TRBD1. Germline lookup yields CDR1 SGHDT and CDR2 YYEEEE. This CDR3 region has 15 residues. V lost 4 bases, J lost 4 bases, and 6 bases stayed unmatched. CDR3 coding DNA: TGTGCCAGCAGCCGGGACAGGTTAAGCACCGGGGAGCTGTTTTTT. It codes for CASSRDRLSTGELFF.

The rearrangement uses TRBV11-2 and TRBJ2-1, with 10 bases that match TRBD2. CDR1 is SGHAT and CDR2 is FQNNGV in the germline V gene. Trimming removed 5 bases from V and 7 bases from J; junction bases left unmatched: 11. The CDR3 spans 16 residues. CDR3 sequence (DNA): TGTGCCAGCAGCGGAACCGGGACTAGCGCTCCAAATGAGCAGTTCTTC. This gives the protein CASSGTGTSAPNEQFF.

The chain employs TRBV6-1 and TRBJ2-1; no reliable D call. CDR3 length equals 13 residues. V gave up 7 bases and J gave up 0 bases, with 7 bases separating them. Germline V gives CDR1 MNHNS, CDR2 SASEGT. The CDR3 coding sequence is TGTGCCAGCATGTTAAACTCCTACAATGAGCAGTTCTTC. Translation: CASMLNSYNEQFF.

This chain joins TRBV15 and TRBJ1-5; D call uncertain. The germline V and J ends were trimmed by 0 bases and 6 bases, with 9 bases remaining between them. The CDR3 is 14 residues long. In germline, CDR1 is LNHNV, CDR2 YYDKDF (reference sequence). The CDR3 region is CATSRDSLSQPQHF. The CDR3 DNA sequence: TGTGCCACCAGCAGAGATAGCTTGAGTCAGCCCCAGCATTTT.

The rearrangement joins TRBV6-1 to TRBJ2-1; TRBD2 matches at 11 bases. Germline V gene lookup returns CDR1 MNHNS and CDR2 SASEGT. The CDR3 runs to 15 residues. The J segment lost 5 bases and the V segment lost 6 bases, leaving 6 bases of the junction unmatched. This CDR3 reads CASRQTSGNNNEQFF. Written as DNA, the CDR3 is TGTGCCAGCAGGCAGACTAGCGGGAACAACAATGAGCAGTTCTTC.

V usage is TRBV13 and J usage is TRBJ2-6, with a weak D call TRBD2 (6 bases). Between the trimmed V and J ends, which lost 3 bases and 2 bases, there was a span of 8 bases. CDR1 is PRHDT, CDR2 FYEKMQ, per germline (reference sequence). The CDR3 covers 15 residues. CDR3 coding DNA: TGTGCCAGCAGCTTGGGGGGAGCTGGGGCCAACGTCCTGACTTTC. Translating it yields CASSLGGAGANVLTF. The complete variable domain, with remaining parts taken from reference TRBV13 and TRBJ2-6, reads AAGVIQSPRHLIKEKRETATLKCYPIPRHDTVYWYQQGPGQDPQFLISFYEKMQSDKGSIPDRFSAQQFSDYHSELNMSSLELGDSALYFCASSLGGAGANVLTFGAGSRLTVL.

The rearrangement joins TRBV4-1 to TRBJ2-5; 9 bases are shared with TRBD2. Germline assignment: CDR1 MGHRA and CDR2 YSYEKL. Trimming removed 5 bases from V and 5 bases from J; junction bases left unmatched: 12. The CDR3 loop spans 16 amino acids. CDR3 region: CASSALIAGDSETQYF. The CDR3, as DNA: TGCGCCAGCAGCGCCCTAATAGCGGGAGATTCGGAGACCCAGTACTTC.

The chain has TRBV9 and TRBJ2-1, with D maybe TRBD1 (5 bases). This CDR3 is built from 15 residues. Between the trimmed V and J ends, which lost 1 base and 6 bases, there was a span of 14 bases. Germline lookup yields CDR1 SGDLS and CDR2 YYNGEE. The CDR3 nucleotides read TGTGCCAGCAGCGTACGCCACCAGGGTTTCAATGAGCAGTTCTTC. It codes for CASSVRHQGFNEQFF.